The rows below give T cell receptor beta chains drawn from one sample of a study of shared clonotypes between healthy human individuals. Measured with immunoSEQ multiplex PCR; TCRdb has only the in-frame clones, and not every one. The table records around 600,000 clones, more than 95% of them present only once. The sequenced sample consisted of naive CD8+ T cells sorted from blood. Receptor source: a man under 40 in good health. Each CDR3 is given with its conserved first and last residue. The D gene is left open where the match is weak. For some rows the clone size is stated as once, few or many, or as a class when expanded; others skip it.

clone_size: -; v_call: TRBV6-1; j_call: TRBJ1-1; d_call: -; cdr3_nt: TGTGCCAGCAACGTAGGGAGCACTGAAGCTTTCTTT; cdr3_aa: CASNVGSTEAFF
clone_size: -; v_call: TRBV6-5; j_call: TRBJ2-2; d_call: -; cdr3_nt: TGTGCCAGCAGTTACGAGGGCGCGAACACCGGGGAGCTGTTTTTT; cdr3_aa: CASSYEGANTGELFF
clone_size: -; v_call: TRBV5-1; j_call: TRBJ1-1; d_call: -; cdr3_nt: TGCGCCAGCAGCACCCGCAGTATGGGCACTGAAGCTTTCTTT; cdr3_aa: CASSTRSMGTEAFF
clone_size: -; v_call: TRBV30; j_call: TRBJ1-2; d_call: -; cdr3_nt: TGTGCCTGGAGCGAGACAGGCCCAGGCTACACCTTC; cdr3_aa: CAWSETGPGYTF
clone_size: -; v_call: TRBV11-2; j_call: TRBJ2-5; d_call: -; cdr3_nt: TGTGCCAGCAGCTTAGATCGAGCAGGGGCTGAGACCCAGTACTTC; cdr3_aa: CASSLDRAGAETQYF
clone_size: once; v_call: TRBV9; j_call: TRBJ1-2; d_call: -; cdr3_nt: TGTGCCAGCAGCGTAGGACAGGACTATGGCTACACCTTC; cdr3_aa: CASSVGQDYGYTF
clone_size: -; v_call: TRBV7-9; j_call: TRBJ2-7; d_call: -; cdr3_nt: TGTGCCAGCAGCTCCTCCCGGGGAGGGGGCTACGAGCAGTACTTC; cdr3_aa: CASSSSRGGGYEQYF
clone_size: -; v_call: TRBV5-1; j_call: TRBJ2-5; d_call: -; cdr3_nt: TGCGCCAGCAGCCGGACGTACCAAGAGACCCAGTACTTC; cdr3_aa: CASSRTYQETQYF
clone_size: -; v_call: TRBV25-1; j_call: TRBJ2-7; d_call: -; cdr3_nt: TGTGCCAGCGGGAGAGGCAACGAGCAGTACTTC; cdr3_aa: CASGRGNEQYF
clone_size: -; v_call: TRBV15; j_call: TRBJ2-5; d_call: TRBD2; cdr3_nt: TGTGCCACCAGCGGAGGCACGGTAGCGGGAGAGTTTGAGACCCAGTACTTC; cdr3_aa: CATSGGTVAGEFETQYF
clone_size: -; v_call: TRBV6-5; j_call: TRBJ2-7; d_call: -; cdr3_nt: TGTGCCAGCAGTTACAGGGGACAATCCTACGAGCAGTACTTC; cdr3_aa: CASSYRGQSYEQYF
clone_size: -; v_call: TRBV11-2; j_call: TRBJ1-2; d_call: -; cdr3_nt: TGTGCCAGCAGCTTAGGTCGGGACGGAGCTAACTATGGCTACACCTTC; cdr3_aa: CASSLGRDGANYGYTF
clone_size: -; v_call: TRBV10-3; j_call: TRBJ1-2; d_call: -; cdr3_nt: TGTGCCATCAGTGAGTCGGGGGGCTGGTCCTATGGCTACACCTTC; cdr3_aa: CAISESGGWSYGYTF
clone_size: -; v_call: TRBV7-8; j_call: TRBJ2-3; d_call: -; cdr3_nt: TGTGCCAGCAGCATAACGGGGTTCACAGATACGCAGTATTTT; cdr3_aa: CASSITGFTDTQYF
clone_size: -; v_call: TRBV5-5; j_call: TRBJ2-7; d_call: TRBD2; cdr3_nt: TGTGCCAGCAGCTTGGACGGGAGGGCCTCTTCCTACGAGCAGTACTTC; cdr3_aa: CASSLDGRASSYEQYF
clone_size: -; v_call: TRBV9; j_call: TRBJ1-1; d_call: -; cdr3_nt: TGTGCCAGCAGCCCGAGAAGGACAGATGATTCGGGTTTCTTT; cdr3_aa: CASSPRRTDDSGFF
clone_size: -; v_call: TRBV27; j_call: TRBJ2-2; d_call: -; cdr3_nt: TGTGCCAGCAGTCTGCTCCGACGCACCGGGGAGCTGTTTTTT; cdr3_aa: CASSLLRRTGELFF
clone_size: -; v_call: TRBV5-4; j_call: TRBJ2-7; d_call: -; cdr3_nt: TGTGCCAGCAGCTTGGGGCAGGGCCCCTACGAGCAGTACTTC; cdr3_aa: CASSLGQGPYEQYF
clone_size: -; v_call: TRBV5-1; j_call: TRBJ2-6; d_call: -; cdr3_nt: TGCGCCAGCAGCTTGTTTTCGTCTGGGGCCAACGTCCTGACTTTC; cdr3_aa: CASSLFSSGANVLTF
clone_size: -; v_call: TRBV29-1; j_call: TRBJ2-2; d_call: TRBD2; cdr3_nt: TGCAGCGTGGAGACTAGCGCGAACACCGGGGAGCTGTTTTTT; cdr3_aa: CSVETSANTGELFF
clone_size: -; v_call: TRBV27; j_call: TRBJ2-7; d_call: -; cdr3_nt: TGTGCCAGCAGTTGGTCAGGGGACGAGCAGTACTTC; cdr3_aa: CASSWSGDEQYF
clone_size: -; v_call: TRBV5-8; j_call: TRBJ2-7; d_call: -; cdr3_nt: TGTGCCAGCAGCTTGGCACAGGGTAGCGAGCAGTACTTC; cdr3_aa: CASSLAQGSEQYF
clone_size: -; v_call: TRBV14; j_call: TRBJ2-2; d_call: -; cdr3_nt: TGTGCCAGCAGCCAAGATGAGATTTACACCGGGGAGCTGTTTTTT; cdr3_aa: CASSQDEIYTGELFF
clone_size: -; v_call: TRBV15; j_call: TRBJ2-5; d_call: -; cdr3_nt: TGTGCCACCAGCATGGAAGAGACCCAGTACTTC; cdr3_aa: CATSMEETQYF
clone_size: -; v_call: TRBV5-6; j_call: TRBJ1-1; d_call: -; cdr3_nt: TGTGCCAGCAGCTACGACGGGATGAACACTGAAGCTTTCTTT; cdr3_aa: CASSYDGMNTEAFF
clone_size: -; v_call: TRBV7-9; j_call: TRBJ1-4; d_call: -; cdr3_nt: TGTGCCAGCAGCTTAGAAGGGGGAGCAACTAATGAAAAACTGTTTTTT; cdr3_aa: CASSLEGGATNEKLFF
clone_size: -; v_call: TRBV5-4; j_call: TRBJ2-7; d_call: TRBD1; cdr3_nt: TGTGCCAGCAGCTCTCGGGACAGCTCCTACGAGCAGTACTTC; cdr3_aa: CASSSRDSSYEQYF
clone_size: -; v_call: TRBV5-1; j_call: TRBJ1-5; d_call: TRBD1; cdr3_nt: TGCGCCAGCAGCTGGACGGGACAGGGGAATCAGCCCCAGCATTTT; cdr3_aa: CASSWTGQGNQPQHF
clone_size: -; v_call: TRBV29-1; j_call: TRBJ2-2; d_call: -; cdr3_nt: TGCAGCGTTGATAGACAGGACACCGGGGAGCTGTTTTTT; cdr3_aa: CSVDRQDTGELFF
clone_size: -; v_call: TRBV5-6; j_call: TRBJ1-5; d_call: -; cdr3_nt: TGTGCCAGCAGCTTGGGGGACTATCAGCCCCAGCATTTT; cdr3_aa: CASSLGDYQPQHF
clone_size: -; v_call: TRBV10-1; j_call: TRBJ1-3; d_call: -; cdr3_nt: TGCGCCAGCAGTGAGTCCGTCTTACGACCGCCGCCCTCGGGAAACACCATATATTTT; cdr3_aa: CASSESVLRPPPSGNTIYF
clone_size: -; v_call: TRBV2; j_call: TRBJ2-3; d_call: -; cdr3_nt: TGTGCCAGCAGTGAATCAGCGGATACTAGCACAGATACGCAGTATTTT; cdr3_aa: CASSESADTSTDTQYF
clone_size: -; v_call: TRBV7-9; j_call: TRBJ2-7; d_call: TRBD1; cdr3_nt: TGTGCCAGCAGCCCACAGGGGGCTAGGGACTACGAGCAGTACTTC; cdr3_aa: CASSPQGARDYEQYF
clone_size: -; v_call: TRBV11-2; j_call: TRBJ2-3; d_call: -; cdr3_nt: TGTGCCAGCAGCTTTTATGGCAGGGCAACAGATACGCAGTATTTT; cdr3_aa: CASSFYGRATDTQYF
clone_size: -; v_call: TRBV7-2; j_call: TRBJ2-7; d_call: -; cdr3_nt: TGTGCCAGCAGCTTAGGGTTCCAATTTTACGAGCAGTACTTC; cdr3_aa: CASSLGFQFYEQYF
clone_size: -; v_call: TRBV11-2; j_call: TRBJ2-1; d_call: TRBD1; cdr3_nt: TGTGCCAGCAGGGGACAGGGGGCTTGGAGTGAGCAGTTCTTC; cdr3_aa: CASRGQGAWSEQFF
clone_size: -; v_call: TRBV5-4; j_call: TRBJ2-5; d_call: TRBD2; cdr3_nt: TGTGCCAGCAGCTTCCATAGCGGGAGGGCCGGTTTCCAAGAGACCCAGTACTTC; cdr3_aa: CASSFHSGRAGFQETQYF
clone_size: -; v_call: TRBV9; j_call: TRBJ1-2; d_call: -; cdr3_nt: TGTGCCAGCAGCGTAGATGGAGGGGTTAACTATGGCTACACCTTC; cdr3_aa: CASSVDGGVNYGYTF
clone_size: once; v_call: TRBV27; j_call: TRBJ2-7; d_call: TRBD2; cdr3_nt: TGTGCCAGCAAGGGACTAGCGGGACGATACGAGCAGTACTTC; cdr3_aa: CASKGLAGRYEQYF
clone_size: few; v_call: TRBV12-5; j_call: TRBJ2-1; d_call: -; cdr3_nt: TGTGCTAGTGGTTCCGGATTCGGGGCTGGGAATGAGCAGTTCTTC; cdr3_aa: CASGSGFGAGNEQFF
clone_size: -; v_call: TRBV5-1; j_call: TRBJ2-5; d_call: -; cdr3_nt: TGCGCCAGTCAGGTTGAGGGGCTAGTAGAGACCCAGTACTTC; cdr3_aa: CASQVEGLVETQYF
clone_size: -; v_call: TRBV28; j_call: TRBJ1-4; d_call: -; cdr3_nt: TGTGCCAGCAGTGCGTCTGCGCCTAATGAAAAACTGTTTTTT; cdr3_aa: CASSASAPNEKLFF
clone_size: -; v_call: TRBV7-8; j_call: TRBJ2-7; d_call: -; cdr3_nt: TGTGCCAGCATCAAACTACCCACTGGGAGTAACACCTACGAGCAGTACTTC; cdr3_aa: CASIKLPTGSNTYEQYF
clone_size: -; v_call: TRBV29-1; j_call: TRBJ2-7; d_call: TRBD2; cdr3_nt: TGCAGCGTTCCGGGACTAGGTATCTACGAGCAGTACTTC; cdr3_aa: CSVPGLGIYEQYF
clone_size: -; v_call: TRBV28; j_call: TRBJ2-7; d_call: TRBD2; cdr3_nt: TGTGCCAGCAGCCAATTAGGGGCAGGGACTACCTACGAGCAGTACTTC; cdr3_aa: CASSQLGAGTTYEQYF
clone_size: -; v_call: TRBV15; j_call: TRBJ2-3; d_call: TRBD1; cdr3_nt: TGTGCCACCAGCAGTTTTACAGGGGACACAGATACGCAGTATTTT; cdr3_aa: CATSSFTGDTDTQYF
clone_size: -; v_call: TRBV6-6; j_call: TRBJ2-7; d_call: TRBD1; cdr3_nt: TGTGCCAGCAGTGGGACAGGGTCCCGCGAGCAGTACTTC; cdr3_aa: CASSGTGSREQYF
clone_size: -; v_call: TRBV6-1; j_call: TRBJ1-5; d_call: -; cdr3_nt: TGTGCCAGCAGTGCTTGGCCCAATCAGCCCCAGCATTTT; cdr3_aa: CASSAWPNQPQHF
clone_size: -; v_call: TRBV5-8; j_call: TRBJ2-6; d_call: -; cdr3_nt: TGTGCCAGCAGTCAACCGATAGGGGACTCTGGGGCCAACGTCCTGACTTTC; cdr3_aa: CASSQPIGDSGANVLTF
clone_size: -; v_call: TRBV13; j_call: TRBJ2-1; d_call: -; cdr3_nt: TGTGCCAGCAGCTTAGGTGTCAGTTACAATGAGCAGTTCTTC; cdr3_aa: CASSLGVSYNEQFF
clone_size: -; v_call: TRBV25-1; j_call: TRBJ2-1; d_call: TRBD1; cdr3_nt: TGTGCCAGCAGTGCCGGACAGGGGGGGTTCTTC; cdr3_aa: CASSAGQGGFF
clone_size: few; v_call: TRBV10-3; j_call: TRBJ2-1; d_call: TRBD1; cdr3_nt: TGTGCCATCAGTGGACAGGGAGTTTACAATGAGCAGTTCTTC; cdr3_aa: CAISGQGVYNEQFF